Presented here are 22 T cell receptor beta chains from one specimen sequenced in a study of blood T cell repertoires in COVID-19 (dated by TCRdb to the early 2020s). Libraries were made using the immunoSEQ multiplex PCR assay. TCRdb took over this immuneACCESS table, retaining in-frame rearrangements with V and J assigned. Such tables are incomplete; in checked studies, under half of the missing clones stem from an unresolved V gene, and the remainder is unexplained. The sample includes about 200,000 clones, with approximately 83% observed a single time. The ten largest clonotypes hold more than 25% of the sample. The sequenced sample was peripheral blood. The receptors derive from a middle-aged man with acute or convalescent COVID-19.

The table lists this clone with a count of one. This chain joins TRBV30 and TRBJ1-3; D gene ambiguous. The germline CDR1 and CDR2 sequences are GTSNPN and SVGIG (reference sequence). The CDR3 is 17 amino acids. The V end was cut by 3 bases, the J end by 1 base, with 19 bases between. In nucleotides, the CDR3 is TGTGCCTGGAGCACGGGTCTCGAGCAATGGTCTGGAAACACCATATATTTT. Translation gives CAWSTGLEQWSGNTIYF.

This clone was picked up one time. The chain uses TRBV5-4 and TRBJ2-3; 10 bases match TRBD2. Germline CDR1 SGHNT, CDR2 YYREEE (reference sequence). The ends lost 4 bases at V and 5 bases at J; junction bases unmatched: 13. This CDR3 is built from 17 residues. CDR3 in amino acids: CASSQGRAGGVQDTQYF. The CDR3 DNA reads as TGTGCCAGCAGCCAGGGCCGAGCGGGAGGGGTCCAAGATACGCAGTATTTT.

The V and J genes are TRBV11-2 and TRBJ2-1, with 9 bases matching TRBD2. CDR3 length equals 15 residues. Germline CDR1 SGHAT, CDR2 FQNNGV. Trimming at V came to 1 base and at J to 4 bases, leaving 2 bases not matched to a gene. The CDR3 is CASSLGGGVYNEQFF. CDR3 bases: TGTGCCAGCAGCTTAGGCGGGGGGGTATACAATGAGCAGTTCTTC.

The CDR3 DNA is TGTGCTAGTGGTTTGGGGGGCGGCGTCAACGAGCAGTACTTC. Its translation is CASGLGGGVNEQYF. J is TRBJ2-7 and V is TRBV12-5; tentatively, D is TRBD1 (5 bases). Germline lookup yields CDR1 LGHNT and CDR2 FRNRAP. Trimming removed 1 base at V and 5 bases at J, with 12 bases between. The CDR3 covers 14 residues. Full variable domain (missing parts from reference TRBV12-5 and TRBJ2-7): DARVTQTPRHKVTEMGQEVTMRCQPILGHNTVFWYRQTMMQGLELLAYFRNRAPLDDSGMPKDRFSAEMPDATLATLKIQPSEPRDSAVYFCASGLGGGVNEQYFGPGTRLTVT.

Only one count was recorded for this clone. V and J are TRBV29-1 and TRBJ1-2, with a possible D match to TRBD1 (6 bases). The CDR3 contains 16 residues. Germline V gene data show CDR1 as SQVTM and CDR2 as ANQGSEA. V shed 7 bases and J shed 1 base, with 22 bases lying between them. The CDR3 sequence is CSAHAADRPYNYGYTF. CDR3 coding DNA: TGCAGCGCCCACGCCGCAGACAGGCCCTATAACTATGGCTACACCTTC.

The gene calls are TRBV5-4 and TRBJ2-5, with 7 bases fitting TRBD2. V was clipped by 2 bases and J by 3 bases; unmatched bases: 1. Germline values: CDR1 SGHNT, CDR2 YYREEE (reference sequence). This CDR3 has 13 amino acids. CDR3 bases: TGTGCCAGCAGCTTCACTAGCGAAGAGACCCAGTACTTC. Translating gives CASSFTSEETQYF.

This rearrangement joins TRBV19 to TRBJ2-3; 12 positions agree with TRBD1. Germline V CDR1 and CDR2: LNHDA, SQIVND (reference sequence). The CDR3 has 15 amino acids. Trimming at V came to 5 bases and at J to 8 bases, leaving 8 bases not matched to a gene. This CDR3 is CASSVGTGGYSTQYF. Written as DNA, the CDR3 is TGTGCCAGTAGTGTAGGGACAGGGGGCTACTCTACGCAGTATTTT.

This sequence joins TRBV2 and TRBJ1-6, with D possibly matching TRBD1 (6 bases). Trimming stripped 6 bases from V and 5 bases from J, with 14 bases between. CDR3 length equals 15 residues. Germline assignment: CDR1 SNHLY and CDR2 FYNNEI. The CDR3 here is CASRMDRVNNSPLHF. The CDR3 DNA reads TGTGCCAGCAGGATGGACAGAGTGAATAATTCACCCCTCCACTTT. The full variable domain, rest sourced from reference TRBV2 and TRBJ1-6, is EPEVTQTPSHQVTQMGQEVILRCVPISNHLYFYWYRQILGQKVEFLVSFYNNEISEKSEIFDDQFSVERPDGSNFTLKIRSTKLEDSAMYFCASRMDRVNNSPLHFGNGTRLTVT.

This clone was picked up a small number of times. The chain joins TRBV2 to TRBJ2-1; D is undetermined. Germline V gives CDR1 SNHLY, CDR2 FYNNEI. CDR3 length: 14 amino acids. The germline V and J ends were trimmed by 3 bases and 9 bases, with 15 bases remaining between them. The CDR3 region has the DNA TGTGCCAGCAGTGACCCTTCTAGTCATGTTGAGCAGTTCTTC. The encoded protein is CASSDPSSHVEQFF.

The J gene is TRBJ2-7, the V gene TRBV10-1, with 14 bases matching TRBD2. V shed 7 bases, J shed 6 bases, and the junction held 8 bases outside the gene matches. CDR3 length equals 15 residues. CDR1 is WNHNN and CDR2 is SYGVQD in the germline V gene (reference sequence). The CDR3 DNA is TGCGCCAGCAACCAGGGACTAGCGGGAGAATTCGAGCAGTACTTC. Translating gives CASNQGLAGEFEQYF.

CDR3 in DNA: TGTGCCAGCAGTGATCGCGGGGTCCAAGAGACCCAGTACTTC. Protein product: CASSDRGVQETQYF. This chain joins TRBV6-1 and TRBJ2-5, with a weak D call TRBD2 (6 bases). CDR1 MNHNS and CDR2 SASEGT come from the germline V gene. This CDR3 comprises 14 residues. The V and J ends lost 3 bases and 1 base respectively, with 9 bases between them.

CDR3 in DNA: TGTGCCAGCAGCCAGGACAGGACCAATCAGCCCCAGCATTTT. Its protein is CASSQDRTNQPQHF. The chain links TRBV3-1 (or the pseudogene TRBV3-2) to TRBJ1-5; 7 nucleotides line up with TRBD1. The CDR3 length is 14 residues. Trimming removed 3 bases from V and 3 bases from J; junction bases left unmatched: 2. Germline assignment: CDR1 LGHDT and CDR2 YNNKEL (reference sequence).

In this sample, this clone turned up once. V and J are TRBV7-2 and TRBJ2-3; D gene uncertain. V was pared by 5 bases and J by 2 bases, with 11 bases between. From germline, CDR1 is SGHTA and CDR2 FQGNSA. The CDR3 consists of 14 residues. The DNA for the CDR3 is TGTGCCAGCAGCCCCGGGTCACACACAGATACGCAGTATTTT. It encodes CASSPGSHTDTQYF.

The chain is built from TRBV11-1 and TRBJ1-1, with TRBD1 as a possible D gene (5 bases). The ends were cut back, 6 bases at V and 9 bases at J, with 11 bases in the middle. This CDR3 is 11 amino acids long. The germline V gene encodes CDR1 SGHAT and CDR2 FQDESV (reference sequence). This CDR3 is CASSPWTKAFF. The CDR3 DNA follows: TGTGCCAGCAGTCCATGGACAAAAGCTTTCTTT.

The CDR3 sequence is CASTRGGRAYGYTF. For the CDR3, the DNA is TGTGCCAGCACCCGAGGGGGGAGGGCCTATGGCTACACCTTC. The chain uses TRBV9 and TRBJ1-2; possibly TRBD1 for D (6 bases). V gave up 6 bases and J gave up 4 bases, with 16 bases separating them. The CDR3 is 14 residues long. Germline-derived CDR1 and CDR2 are SGDLS and YYNGEE.

The chain is built from TRBV28 and TRBJ1-6, with TRBD1 matching over 8 bases. Germline V gene lookup returns CDR1 MDHEN and CDR2 SYDVKM. The trim removed 4 bases at V and 1 base at J, leaving 9 bases unmatched. The CDR3 runs 18 residues. DNA of the CDR3: TGTGCCAGCAGTTCCCCACGGGACAGGTCGTCCTATAATTCACCCCTCCACTTT. It codes for CASSSPRDRSSYNSPLHF.

The rearrangement joins TRBV18 to TRBJ2-5; D uncertain. The CDR3 consists of 13 residues. CDR1 is KGHSH, CDR2 LQKENI, per germline. Deletions cut 2 bases from V and 1 base from J, with 5 bases between. CDR3 region: CASSPSRQETQYF. The CDR3 region has the DNA TGTGCCAGCTCACCATCGCGCCAAGAGACCCAGTACTTC.

This clone was counted a single time. The genes are TRBV6-1 and TRBJ1-2; D might be TRBD1 (5 bases). Deletions cut 6 bases from V and 1 base from J, with 12 bases between. CDR1 and CDR2 (germline): MNHNS, SASEGT. The CDR3 length is 14 residues. CDR3 DNA: TGTGCCAGCAGCCCGAGGGGAGGTAACTATGGCTACACCTTC. It encodes CASSPRGGNYGYTF.

This chain links TRBV11-3 with TRBJ2-3; TRBD1 might be the D (5 bases). Per germline, CDR1 SGHNT and CDR2 YENEEA. The CDR3 consists of 16 residues. Trimming removed 5 bases from V and 5 bases from J, with 20 bases in between. DNA for the CDR3: TGTGCCAGCAGCCCCGGTGGGGCCGGAGCGTTAGATACGCAGTATTTT. Translation gives CASSPGGAGALDTQYF.

The chain links TRBV7-9 to TRBJ1-4, with TRBD1 matching over 7 bases. V was pared by 1 base and J by 4 bases, with 3 bases of the junction left unmatched. The CDR3 runs to 15 residues. CDR1 and CDR2 from the germline V gene are SEHNR and FQNEAQ (reference sequence). As DNA, the CDR3 is TGTGCCAGCAGCTTAGGAGGGGGCGTTAATGAAAAACTGTTTTTT. This codes for CASSLGGGVNEKLFF.

The V call is TRBV19, the J call TRBJ2-3; 10 nucleotides align to TRBD2. Trimming took 2 bases from V and 9 from J; bases not matched to a gene: 8. CDR3 length equals 15 residues. CDR1 LNHDA and CDR2 SQIVND come from the germline V gene (reference sequence). The CDR3 coding sequence is TGTGCCAGTAGTATAACTAGCGGGGCCGGCGGGACGCAGTATTTT. As protein: CASSITSGAGGTQYF.

This chain's CDR3 is CASSHGTTGDEQYF. The CDR3 DNA follows: TGCGCCAGCAGCCACGGGACGACAGGGGACGAGCAGTACTTC. The rearrangement uses TRBV4-1 and TRBJ2-7; 8 nucleotides align to TRBD1. This CDR3 region has 14 residues. The germline V gene has CDR1 MGHRA and CDR2 YSYEKL. The ends lost 3 bases at V and 5 bases at J; junction bases unmatched: 6.